A single sample gave rise to the 12 T cell receptor beta chains below, sequenced in a study of metastatic and nonmetastatic thyroid tumors. Every patient underwent thyroid surgery untreated. TCRdb reprocessed the PCR reads via MiXCR. This sample yields some 41,000 clones, of which 25% to 30% are seen a single time; more than 8% belongs to the top ten. Sequenced material: blood. The receptors were sampled from a male donor with papillary thyroid cancer or a benign thyroid nodule (not recorded which). Some clones in this sample may be carry-over from other donors' samples.

This clone was observed at least ten times. V is TRBV28 and J is TRBJ2-5; 7 bases agree with TRBD1. The CDR3 has 14 amino acids. CDR1 is MDHEN and CDR2 is SYDVKM in the germline V gene. Trimming took 4 bases from V and 1 from J; bases not matched to a gene: 3. Here the CDR3 DNA reads TGTGCCAGCAGTTCACAGGGGATCCAAGAGACCCAGTACTTC. This gives the protein CASSSQGIQETQYF.

The chain employs TRBV11-1 and TRBJ2-3; D is ambiguous. The length of the CDR3 is 18 residues. In germline, CDR1 is SGHAT, CDR2 FQDESV (reference sequence). The germline V and J ends were trimmed by 1 base and 3 bases, with 20 bases remaining between them. The CDR3 sequence: CASSLEGLSVVLTDTQYF. The CDR3 bases are TGTGCCAGCAGCTTAGAAGGCCTGTCAGTGGTTCTGACAGATACGCAGTATTTT.

The CDR3 sequence is CASSRRTLPGKHEQYF. In nucleotides, the CDR3 is TGTGCCAGCAGCCGGAGAACCTTGCCGGGAAAACACGAGCAGTACTTC. The chain couples TRBV11-1 to TRBJ2-7; weak D call: TRBD2 (5 bases). Trimming removed 5 bases at V and 5 bases at J, with 22 bases between. Germline CDR1 SGHAT, CDR2 FQDESV (reference sequence). The CDR3 is 16 amino acids.

V and J are TRBV20-1 and TRBJ2-7; D is uncertain. V dropped 6 bases and J dropped 1 base, with 10 bases sitting between them. This CDR3 is 12 amino acids long. In germline, CDR1 is DFQATT, CDR2 SNEGSKA (reference sequence). The CDR3 bases are TGCAGTGCCCAGAGACCATCCTACGAGCAGTACTTC. This encodes CSAQRPSYEQYF.

In this sample, this clone turned up many times. The rearrangement links TRBV7-3 to TRBJ2-3; TRBD2 is a possible D gene (5 bases). Trimming shortened V by 4 bases and J by 5 bases, and 16 bases separated the two germline ends. In germline, CDR1 is SGHTA, CDR2 FQGTGA. CDR3 length equals 15 residues. The CDR3 DNA sequence: TGTGCCAGCAGCTCTGACGGAGGTGCGCGAGATACGCAGTATTTT. The encoded protein is CASSSDGGARDTQYF.

This clone was observed many times. The chain carries TRBV4-2 and TRBJ2-3; 8 nucleotides agree with TRBD2. Per the germline V gene, CDR1 is LGHNA and CDR2 is YNFKEQ. This CDR3 spans 15 amino acids. After removal of 1 base from V and 2 bases from J, the junction contained 2 bases not matched to a gene. CDR3 nucleotide sequence: TGTGCCAGCAGCCAAGCGGGGGGGCCCACAGATACGCAGTATTTT. Residues: CASSQAGGPTDTQYF.

This clone was observed a handful of times. The junction differs from germline at one of its ends, possibly a read error. The CDR3 region has the DNA TGTGCCAGCAGTCCCGTTACTGAAGGCGTCTATGTCTACACCTTC. This encodes CASSPVTEGVYVYTF. The V and J genes are TRBV28 and TRBJ1-2; no firm D call. The germline V gene encodes CDR1 MDHEN and CDR2 SYDVKM. The CDR3 sequence is 15 residues long.

This clone was observed a few times. Other nucleotide sequences in the sample specify the same CDR3. The V call is TRBV7-3, the J call TRBJ2-7, with 7 nucleotides matching TRBD2. V was pared by 2 bases and J by 6 bases, with 4 bases of the junction left unmatched. The CDR3 covers 13 residues. CDR1 and CDR2 (germline): SGHTA, FQGTGA. The CDR3 region is CASSLSWGGEQYF. The CDR3 region has the DNA TGTGCCAGCAGCTTATCTTGGGGGGGCGAGCAGTACTTC.

In the case of this clone: This may be a read error, as it is one base from a much larger clone. The chain carries TRBV6-1 and TRBJ1-2; 10 nucleotides line up with TRBD1. Trimming at V came to 7 bases and at J to 9 bases, leaving 5 bases not matched to a gene. The germline CDR1 and CDR2 sequences are MNHNS and SASEGT. CDR3 length equals 12 residues. The CDR3 region is CASIRDRGCYTF. The CDR3 nucleotides read TGTGCCAGCATCCGGGACAGGGGATGCTACACCTTC.

This clone was counted between two and nine times. This chain links TRBV28 with TRBJ2-7, with D possibly called TRBD1 or TRBD2 (5 bases each). Trimming removed 9 bases from V and 4 bases from J, with 25 bases in between. The V gene's germline CDR1 is MDHEN and CDR2 SYDVKM. The CDR3 runs 16 residues. The CDR3 spells CASPPRGLPIPYEQYF. The CDR3 DNA sequence: TGTGCCAGTCCACCCCGGGGCCTCCCGATACCATACGAGCAGTACTTC.

The table lists this clone with many counts. The rearrangement joins TRBV19 to TRBJ2-4; D gene ambiguous. The CDR3 contains 14 residues. V was cut by 5 bases and J by 0 bases, with 8 bases left in between. Germline loops: CDR1 LNHDA, CDR2 SQIVND (reference sequence). CDR3 loop: CASSSHLAKNIQYF. The CDR3 DNA reads as TGTGCCAGTAGTTCCCACTTAGCCAAAAACATTCAGTACTTC. The entire variable domain, with the rest obtained from reference TRBV19 and TRBJ2-4, is as follows: DGGITQSPKYLFRKEGQNVTLSCEQNLNHDAMYWYRQDPGQGLRLIYYSQIVNDFQKGDIAEGYSVSREKKESFPLTVTSAQKNPTAFYLCASSSHLAKNIQYFGAGTRLSVL.

This clone was counted at least ten times. Germline is not matched at one junction end, which may reflect a read error. Other DNA sequences in this specimen translate into the identical CDR3. The gene calls are TRBV20-1 and TRBJ1-1; the D gene is possibly TRBD1 (6 bases). The CDR3 contains 15 residues. Germline V gene data show CDR1 as DFQATT and CDR2 as SNEGSKA (reference sequence). The CDR3 DNA reads TGCAGTGCTAGAAACCCGGAAAATGGACAGCCAGAAGCCTTCTTT. It yields the protein CSARNPENGQPEAFF.